A single sample is the source of the 31 T cell receptor beta chains below, sequenced in a study of identical twins. TCRdb called the 5' RACE reads again in MiXCR, with one record for every CDR3 protein. This sample yields about 500,000 distinct CDR3 sequences, of which 14% are seen a single time; approximately 1% belongs to the top ten. The same sample was also used in a study of yellow fever vaccine responses in identical twins.

Sequencing was done on a sample of CD4+ T cells sorted from blood. The receptors derive from a woman under 30 in good health.

The V call is TRBV10-3, the J call TRBJ2-1, with 10 bases that match TRBD1. J lost 3 bases, V lost 4 bases, and 3 bases had no gene match. Germline values: CDR1 ENHRY, CDR2 SYGVKD. CDR3 size: 15 residues. The chain's CDR3 is CAISGRDRGYNEQFF. Written as DNA, the CDR3 is TGTGCCATCAGTGGTCGGGACAGGGGCTACAATGAGCAGTTCTTC.

This clonotype was observed a handful of times. This chain connects TRBV9 to TRBJ1-6, with a tentative D call TRBD1 (5 bases). V was pared by 2 bases and J by 9 bases, with 12 bases between. Germline V gene lookup returns CDR1 SGDLS and CDR2 YYNGEE. This CDR3 region has 14 residues. CDR3 in DNA: TGTGCCAGCAGCGTCGGGGCGTCGGGTTCACCCCTCCACTTT. Its protein is CASSVGASGSPLHF.

V gene TRBV12-3 or TRBV12-4 combines with J gene TRBJ2-2, with 10 bases that match TRBD2. V was clipped by 2 bases and J by 6 bases; unmatched bases: 3. The CDR3 covers 15 residues. DNA for the CDR3: TGTGCCAGCAGTTTACCCCTAGCGGGAGCCGGGGAGCTGTTTTTT. Translating it yields CASSLPLAGAGELFF.

The chain couples TRBV20-1 to TRBJ1-1, with D unclear. Germline-derived CDR1 and CDR2 are DFQATT and SNEGSKA (reference sequence). The CDR3 has 14 residues. V was clipped by 3 bases and J by 1 base, with 12 bases between them. The CDR3 DNA reads TGCAGTGCTAGTCCCCTTGGGTGGAACACTGAAGCTTTCTTT. Translating gives CSASPLGWNTEAFF.

This clonotype was detected a few times. This chain connects TRBV6-5 to TRBJ1-1; D uncertain. The length of the CDR3 is 12 residues. V shed 6 bases and J shed 1 base, with 6 bases lying between them. CDR1 MNHEY and CDR2 SVGAGI come from the germline V gene. The CDR3: CASRKKNTEAFF. The CDR3, as DNA: TGTGCCAGCAGGAAGAAGAACACTGAAGCTTTCTTT.

The V gene is TRBV25-1, the J gene TRBJ2-7, with D unclear. This CDR3 has 15 residues. Trimming cost V 0 bases and J 2 bases, with 11 bases left between them. Germline CDR1 and CDR2: MGHDK and SYGVNS. CDR3 nucleotides: TGTGCCAGCAGTGAATATAAGGTTGGAGCCTACGAGCAGTACTTC. This gives the protein CASSEYKVGAYEQYF.

The chain is built from TRBV12-3 or TRBV12-4 and TRBJ2-2; the D gene could be TRBD1 or TRBD2 (5 bases each). This CDR3 contains 17 residues. V shed 6 bases and J shed 8 bases, with 25 bases lying between them. CDR3 amino acids: CASSHKRHGTSPGELFF. In DNA form, the CDR3 reads TGTGCCAGCAGCCACAAAAGACATGGGACGAGTCCAGGGGAGCTGTTTTTT.

The chain carries TRBV20-1 and TRBJ2-3; 7 nucleotides align to TRBD1. The CDR3 extends over 14 amino acids. The germline V gene has CDR1 DFQATT and CDR2 SNEGSKA (reference sequence). Trimming cost V 4 bases and J 0 bases; bases outside gene matches: 4. DNA for the CDR3: TGCAGTGCTACTAGACAGGGAAGCACAGATACGCAGTATTTT. Amino acid sequence: CSATRQGSTDTQYF.

The chain has TRBV7-2 and TRBJ2-7; 11 nucleotides match TRBD1. V dropped 5 bases and J dropped 3; count of bases not matched to a gene: 9. Germline V gene lookup returns CDR1 SGHTA and CDR2 FQGNSA. The CDR3 has 16 amino acids. The CDR3 is CASSIRPGTGGYEQYF. DNA for the CDR3: TGTGCCAGCAGCATCAGACCCGGGACAGGGGGCTACGAGCAGTACTTC.

The chain uses TRBV4-2 and TRBJ2-7; a possible D gene is TRBD2 (7 bases). V was clipped by 0 bases and J by 3 bases, with 24 bases between them. The CDR3 contains 19 residues. Looked up from germline, CDR1 is LGHNA and CDR2 is YNFKEQ. The CDR3 DNA reads as TGTGCCAGCAGCCAAGATCCTGGGGGGGGCGGGACGAGGGGCTACGAGCAGTACTTC. Translation: CASSQDPGGGGTRGYEQYF.

The chain recombines TRBV15 with TRBJ2-3; D may be TRBD2 (6 bases). The CDR3 is made up of 17 amino acids. V lost 0 bases and J 1 base, leaving 14 bases between the germline ends. CDR1 and CDR2 from the germline V gene are LNHNV and YYDKDF (reference sequence). Here the CDR3 reads CATSRDWRGRGTDTQYF. DNA of the CDR3: TGTGCCACCAGCAGAGATTGGAGGGGAAGGGGCACAGATACGCAGTATTTT.

The V gene is TRBV10-3, the J gene TRBJ2-3; 9 bases match TRBD2. Germline CDR1 ENHRY, CDR2 SYGVKD. The J segment lost 0 bases and the V segment lost 7 bases, leaving 5 bases of the junction unmatched. This CDR3 spans 15 amino acids. The chain's CDR3 is CAIMARGGSTDTQYF. The CDR3 DNA reads as TGTGCCATCATGGCGCGGGGGGGCAGCACAGATACGCAGTATTTT.

This rearrangement joins TRBV3-1 to TRBJ1-2; unclear D gene. The ends were cut back, 3 bases at V and 8 bases at J, with 7 bases in the middle. There are 11 residues in the CDR3. Germline loops: CDR1 LGHDT, CDR2 YNNKEL (reference sequence). The CDR3 spells CASSQGDGYTF. The CDR3, as DNA: TGTGCCAGCAGCCAGGGTGACGGCTACACCTTC.

This clonotype was seen only a few times. The V gene is TRBV3-1, the J gene TRBJ2-7, with TRBD1 as a possible D gene (5 bases). Trimming took off 0 bases at V and 3 bases at J, with 9 bases between the two ends. The CDR3 covers 14 residues. CDR1 and CDR2 (germline): LGHDT, YNNKEL (reference sequence). CDR3 region: CASSQEGQGYEQYF. CDR3 in DNA: TGTGCCAGCAGCCAAGAGGGCCAGGGCTACGAGCAGTACTTC.

The V call is TRBV7-3, the J call TRBJ2-2, with D tentatively TRBD2 (5 bases). CDR1 SGHTA and CDR2 FQGTGA come from the germline V gene. V lost 5 bases and J lost 4, with 14 bases in between. This CDR3 contains 15 residues. The CDR3 DNA follows: TGTGCCAGCAGCACACTAGGGTTTAGCACCGGGGAGCTGTTTTTT. It specifies CASSTLGFSTGELFF.

This clonotype was counted a few times. The chain links TRBV11-2 to TRBJ2-3, with a possible D match to TRBD2 (7 bases). V dropped 7 bases and J dropped 7 bases, with 21 bases sitting between them. The CDR3 covers 15 residues. CDR1 is SGHAT, CDR2 FQNNGV, per germline. The CDR3 DNA reads as TGTGCCAGCACCGGTGGGTTGGGGGGGCTGAATACGCAGTATTTT. This encodes CASTGGLGGLNTQYF.

The CDR3 region is CASSQDWRLAGGNEQFF. CDR3 sequence (DNA): TGCGCCAGCAGCCAAGATTGGAGACTAGCGGGAGGGAATGAGCAGTTCTTC. The chain combines TRBV4-3 with TRBJ2-1; TRBD2 aligns across 14 bases. Germline trimming cut 0 bases from V and 7 bases from J; bases unmatched to any gene: 5. This CDR3 is 17 amino acids long. Germline CDR1 is LGHNA and CDR2 is YSLEER.

This sequence joins TRBV2 and TRBJ2-1; no definite D call. Germline V CDR1 and CDR2: SNHLY, FYNNEI. This CDR3 is built from 11 residues. V lost 2 bases and J lost 10, with 6 bases in between. The DNA of the CDR3 is TGTGCCAGCAGTGAAATGAAAGAGCAGTTCTTC. Its protein is CASSEMKEQFF.

This chain links TRBV7-8 with TRBJ1-5, with a weak D call TRBD1 (5 bases). Germline V gives CDR1 SGHVS, CDR2 FQNEAQ. The CDR3 is made up of 16 amino acids. Trimming shortened V by 5 bases and J by 0 bases, and 14 bases separated the two germline ends. CDR3 nucleotides: TGTGCCAGCAGCGTCAGACAGAAATCTAGCAATCAGCCCCAGCATTTT. Translated, it gives CASSVRQKSSNQPQHF. Full variable domain (rest looked up from reference TRBV7-8 and TRBJ1-5): GAGVSQSPRYKVAKRGQDVALRCDPISGHVSLFWYQQALGQGPEFLTYFQNEAQLDKSGLPSDRFFAERPEGSVSTLKIQRTQQEDSAVYLCASSVRQKSSNQPQHFGDGTRLSIL.

This clonotype has a count of ten or more. DNA for the CDR3: TGCGCCAGCAGCTTGGGCAGCCGGCTAAGTAACACTGAAGCTTTCTTT. It encodes CASSLGSRLSNTEAFF. V is TRBV5-1 and J is TRBJ1-1; D is uncertain. The germline V and J ends were trimmed by 0 bases and 2 bases, with 14 bases remaining between them. From germline, CDR1 is SGHRS and CDR2 YFSETQ. The length of the CDR3 is 16 residues.

The chain uses TRBV6-5 and TRBJ2-7; 9 positions agree with TRBD2. CDR1 is MNHEY and CDR2 is SVGAGI in the germline V gene. After removal of 3 bases from V and 2 bases from J, the junction contained 8 bases not matched to a gene. The CDR3 length is 16 residues. The DNA of the CDR3 is TGTGCCAGCAGTTATCTACCGGGACTAGCTGCCTACGAGCAGTACTTC. Translation gives CASSYLPGLAAYEQYF.

The genes are TRBV7-2 and TRBJ2-1; D is undetermined. V was clipped by 4 bases and J by 6 bases, with 13 bases between them. This CDR3 contains 14 residues. CDR1 and CDR2 (germline): SGHTA, FQGNSA. The CDR3 region has the DNA TGTGCCAGCAGCTCCCCACCCTTTAGCAATGAGCAGTTCTTC. Its translation is CASSSPPFSNEQFF. Using reference TRBV7-2 and TRBJ2-1 for the parts outside the CDR3, the full variable domain is GAGVSQSPSNKVTEKGKDVELRCDPISGHTALYWYRQSLGQGLEFLIYFQGNSAPDKSGLPSDRFSAERTGGSVSTLTIQRTQQEDSAVYLCASSSPPFSNEQFFGPGTRLTVL.

There are many counts of this clonotype. The rearrangement links TRBV25-1 to TRBJ2-4; TRBD1 might be the D (6 bases). The CDR3 is 14 residues long. Germline assignment: CDR1 MGHDK and CDR2 SYGVNS. V shed 4 bases and J shed 8 bases, with 15 bases lying between them. CDR3 residues: CASSALKQGDIQYF. CDR3 DNA: TGTGCCAGCAGTGCCCTAAAACAGGGAGACATTCAGTACTTC.

The sample holds a few counts of this clonotype. This chain joins TRBV6-1 and TRBJ2-4; 8 nucleotides match TRBD1. CDR3 size: 17 residues. CDR1 is MNHNS and CDR2 is SASEGT in the germline V gene. V lost 6 bases and J lost 0; bases outside the gene matches: 10. The CDR3 DNA reads as TGTGCCAGCAGGCCCGGGACAGGCGTGCTAGCCAAAAACATTCAGTACTTC. This gives the protein CASRPGTGVLAKNIQYF.

In DNA form, the CDR3 reads TGTGCCAACAGGGGACAGGGGCCTACCTACGAGCAGTACTTC. Its protein is CANRGQGPTYEQYF. The rearrangement links TRBV11-2 to TRBJ2-7; the match to TRBD1 covers 10 bases. The CDR3 is 14 amino acids. V was clipped by 10 bases and J by 2 bases; unmatched bases: 8. Per the germline V gene, CDR1 is SGHAT and CDR2 is FQNNGV.

The rearrangement joins TRBV5-1 to TRBJ2-1; D is perhaps TRBD2 (6 bases). The CDR3 totals 14 residues. The V and J ends lost 4 bases and 6 bases respectively, with 14 bases between them. The V gene's germline CDR1 is SGHRS and CDR2 YFSETQ. DNA for the CDR3: TGCGCCAGCAGCATGGGGGGTCCGCTCAATGAGCAGTTCTTC. Translated, it gives CASSMGGPLNEQFF.

The chain recombines TRBV5-1 with TRBJ2-3; tentative D call: TRBD1 (6 bases). CDR3 size: 16 residues. Per the germline V gene, CDR1 is SGHRS and CDR2 is YFSETQ. V lost 4 bases to trimming and J lost 2 bases, with 17 bases between them. The CDR3 sequence is CASSDGPGQITDTQYF. As DNA, the CDR3 is TGCGCCAGCAGCGACGGACCGGGACAAATCACAGATACGCAGTATTTT.

This clonotype was found a few times. V and J are TRBV20-1 and TRBJ2-3, with D tentatively TRBD2 (5 bases). The germline V and J ends were trimmed by 5 bases and 1 base, with 13 bases remaining between them. This CDR3 region has 14 residues. Germline CDR1 reads DFQATT; CDR2 reads SNEGSKA (reference sequence). Written as DNA, the CDR3 is TGCAGTGCTCTATATAGCGTCCGCACAGATACGCAGTATTTT. Translation gives CSALYSVRTDTQYF.

There are many counts of this clonotype. This chain uses TRBV28 with TRBJ2-1, with TRBD1 matching over 9 bases. CDR3 length: 16 residues. V lost 4 bases and J lost 6; bases outside the gene matches: 10. CDR1 is MDHEN and CDR2 is SYDVKM in the germline V gene. The CDR3 nucleotides are TGTGCCAGCAGTTCACCGGGACAGGGATCTTTCAATGAGCAGTTCTTC. This translates into CASSSPGQGSFNEQFF.

In this sample, this clonotype turned up a few times. The chain employs TRBV5-1 and TRBJ2-7, with 15 bases identical to TRBD2. CDR3 length equals 17 residues. Germline CDR1 reads SGHRS; CDR2 reads YFSETQ. Trimming cost V 0 bases and J 6 bases; bases outside gene matches: 7. DNA of the CDR3: TGCGCCAGCAGCTTGGGGGGACTAGCGGGAGGCGGTCTCGAGCAGTACTTC. Protein: CASSLGGLAGGGLEQYF.

The V gene is TRBV20-1, the J gene TRBJ2-5; D is unresolved. V lost 1 base and J 0 bases, leaving 3 bases between the germline ends. Looked up from germline, CDR1 is DFQATT and CDR2 is SNEGSKA (reference sequence). This CDR3 is 12 amino acids long. For the CDR3, the DNA is TGCAGTGCTAGAGCAAACCAAGAGACCCAGTACTTC. This sequence encodes CSARANQETQYF.